This note documents a single T cell receptor beta chain sequence. Its target is not known. The CDR3 is 15 residues long. Germline assignment: CDR1 SGDLS and CDR2 YYNGEE. V shed 4 bases and J shed 7 bases, with 15 bases lying between them. Sequencing targeted expressed TCRB transcripts, as all isolated RNA had been reverse transcribed. Produced via immunoSEQ multiplex PCR; TCRdb's table is partial and in-frame only. This sample has 600,000 to 700,000 clones, with around 12% found just once. The source of the sample is a study of beta chain features in type 1 diabetes. Findings and caveats of the study: Type 1 diabetes patients had moderately but significantly shorter TCRB CDR3s in all four CD4+ subsets.

V usage is TRBV9 and J usage is TRBJ1-6; perhaps TRBD1 as D (6 bases). The receptor was isolated from a man aged 25 to 40 with type 1 diabetes. Source material: naive CD4+ T cells from blood. CDR3 amino acids: CASSTQGLGNSPLHF. CDR3 DNA: TGTGCCAGCAGCACACAGGGTTTAGGGAATTCACCCCTCCACTTT.